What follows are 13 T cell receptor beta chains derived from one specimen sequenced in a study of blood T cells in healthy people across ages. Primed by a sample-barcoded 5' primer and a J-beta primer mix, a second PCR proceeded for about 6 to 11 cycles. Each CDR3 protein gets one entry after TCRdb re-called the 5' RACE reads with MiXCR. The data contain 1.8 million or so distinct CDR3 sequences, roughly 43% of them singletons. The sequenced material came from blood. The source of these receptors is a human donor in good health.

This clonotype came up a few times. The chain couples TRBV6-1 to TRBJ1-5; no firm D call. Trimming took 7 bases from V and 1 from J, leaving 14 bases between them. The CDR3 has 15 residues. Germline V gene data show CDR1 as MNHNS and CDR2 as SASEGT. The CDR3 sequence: CASKMDPTSNQPQHF. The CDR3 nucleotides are TGTGCCAGCAAAATGGATCCCACGAGCAATCAGCCCCAGCATTTT.

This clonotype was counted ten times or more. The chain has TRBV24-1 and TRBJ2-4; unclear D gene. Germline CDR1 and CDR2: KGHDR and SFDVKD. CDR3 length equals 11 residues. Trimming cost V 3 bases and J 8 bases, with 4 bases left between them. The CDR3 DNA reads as TGTGCCACCAGTGATGGAGACATTCAGTACTTC. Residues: CATSDGDIQYF.

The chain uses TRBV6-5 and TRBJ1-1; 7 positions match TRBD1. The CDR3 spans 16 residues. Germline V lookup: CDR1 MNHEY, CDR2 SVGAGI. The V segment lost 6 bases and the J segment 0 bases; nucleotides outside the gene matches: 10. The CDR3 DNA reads TGTGCCAGCAGCGACGGACAGGTTGGAGTGAACACTGAAGCTTTCTTT. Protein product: CASSDGQVGVNTEAFF.

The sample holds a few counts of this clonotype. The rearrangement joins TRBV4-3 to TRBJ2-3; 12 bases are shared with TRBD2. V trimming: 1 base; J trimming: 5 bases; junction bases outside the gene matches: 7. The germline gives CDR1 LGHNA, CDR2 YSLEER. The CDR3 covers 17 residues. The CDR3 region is CASSQGLAGARGDTQYF. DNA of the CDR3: TGCGCCAGCAGCCAAGGACTAGCGGGGGCGCGAGGAGATACGCAGTATTTT.

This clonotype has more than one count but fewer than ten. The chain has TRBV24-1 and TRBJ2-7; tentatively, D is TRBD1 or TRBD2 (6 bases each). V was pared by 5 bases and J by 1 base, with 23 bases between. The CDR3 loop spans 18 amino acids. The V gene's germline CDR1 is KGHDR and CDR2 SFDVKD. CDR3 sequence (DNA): TGTGCCACCAGTGCCGGTGACGGGGGACAAAAGGGGTCCTACGAGCAGTACTTC. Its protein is CATSAGDGGQKGSYEQYF.

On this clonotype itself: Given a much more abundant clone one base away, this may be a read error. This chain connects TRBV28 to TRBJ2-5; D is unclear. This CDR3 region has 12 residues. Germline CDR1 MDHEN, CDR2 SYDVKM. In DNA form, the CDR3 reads TGTGCCAGCAGCAGTTTGAAGGAGACCCAGTGCTTC. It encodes CASSSLKETQCF.

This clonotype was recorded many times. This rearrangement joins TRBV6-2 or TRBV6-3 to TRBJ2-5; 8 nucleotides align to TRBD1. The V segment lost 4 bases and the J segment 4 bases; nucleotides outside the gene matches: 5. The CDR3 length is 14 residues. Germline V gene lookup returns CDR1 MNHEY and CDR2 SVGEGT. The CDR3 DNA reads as TGTGCCAGCAGTTCGCCCAGGGGGCGAGAGACCCAGTACTTC. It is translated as CASSSPRGRETQYF.

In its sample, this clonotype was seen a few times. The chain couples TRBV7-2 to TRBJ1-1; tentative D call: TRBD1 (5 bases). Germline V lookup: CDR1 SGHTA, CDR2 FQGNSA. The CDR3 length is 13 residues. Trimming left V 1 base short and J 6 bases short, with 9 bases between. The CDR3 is CASSLVWGAEAFF. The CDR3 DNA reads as TGTGCCAGCAGCTTAGTCTGGGGGGCTGAAGCTTTCTTT.

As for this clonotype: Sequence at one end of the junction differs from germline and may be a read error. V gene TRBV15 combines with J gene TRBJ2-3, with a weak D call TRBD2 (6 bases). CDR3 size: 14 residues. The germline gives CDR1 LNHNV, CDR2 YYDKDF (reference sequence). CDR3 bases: TGTGCCACCAGCAGCACCGGGAGCACAAATACGCAGTATTTT. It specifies CATSSTGSTNTQYF.

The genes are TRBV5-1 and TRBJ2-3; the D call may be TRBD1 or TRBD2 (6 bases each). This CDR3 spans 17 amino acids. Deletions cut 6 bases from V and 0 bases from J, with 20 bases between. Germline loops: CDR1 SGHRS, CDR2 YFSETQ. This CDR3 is CASMERTGAVSTDTQYF. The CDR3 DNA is TGCGCCAGCATGGAGCGAACGGGGGCGGTTAGCACAGATACGCAGTATTTT.

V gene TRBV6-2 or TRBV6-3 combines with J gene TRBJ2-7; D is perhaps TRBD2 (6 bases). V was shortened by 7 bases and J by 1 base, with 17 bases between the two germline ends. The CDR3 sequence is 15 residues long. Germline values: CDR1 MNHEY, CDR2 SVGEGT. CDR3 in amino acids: CASIPSGELSYEQYF. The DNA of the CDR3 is TGTGCCAGCATCCCGTCGGGGGAGCTTTCCTACGAGCAGTACTTC.

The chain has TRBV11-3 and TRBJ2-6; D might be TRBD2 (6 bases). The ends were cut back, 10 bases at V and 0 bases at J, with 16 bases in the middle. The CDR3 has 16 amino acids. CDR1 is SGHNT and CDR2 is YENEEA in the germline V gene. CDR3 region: CATGTPVPSGANVLTF. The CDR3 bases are TGTGCCACCGGGACTCCCGTACCCTCTGGGGCCAACGTCCTGACTTTC.

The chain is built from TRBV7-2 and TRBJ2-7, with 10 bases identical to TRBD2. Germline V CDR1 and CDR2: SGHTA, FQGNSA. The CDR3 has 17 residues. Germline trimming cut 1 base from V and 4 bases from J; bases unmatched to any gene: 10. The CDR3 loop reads CASSLVLGLAGEYEQYF. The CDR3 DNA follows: TGTGCCAGCAGCTTAGTATTAGGGCTAGCGGGGGAATACGAGCAGTACTTC.